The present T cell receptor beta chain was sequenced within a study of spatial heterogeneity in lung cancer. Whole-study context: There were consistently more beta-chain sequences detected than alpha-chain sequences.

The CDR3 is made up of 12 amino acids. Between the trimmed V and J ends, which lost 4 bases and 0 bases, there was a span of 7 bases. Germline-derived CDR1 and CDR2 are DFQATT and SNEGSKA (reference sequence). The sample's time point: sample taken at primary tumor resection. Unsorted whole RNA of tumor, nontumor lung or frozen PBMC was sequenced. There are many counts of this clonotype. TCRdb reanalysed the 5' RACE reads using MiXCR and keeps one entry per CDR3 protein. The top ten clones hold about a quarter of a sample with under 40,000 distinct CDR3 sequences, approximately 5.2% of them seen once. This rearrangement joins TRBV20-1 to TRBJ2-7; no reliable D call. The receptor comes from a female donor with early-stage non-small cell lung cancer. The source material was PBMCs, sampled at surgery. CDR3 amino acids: CSATLSSYEQYF. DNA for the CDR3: TGCAGTGCTACGCTTAGCTCCTACGAGCAGTACTTC.